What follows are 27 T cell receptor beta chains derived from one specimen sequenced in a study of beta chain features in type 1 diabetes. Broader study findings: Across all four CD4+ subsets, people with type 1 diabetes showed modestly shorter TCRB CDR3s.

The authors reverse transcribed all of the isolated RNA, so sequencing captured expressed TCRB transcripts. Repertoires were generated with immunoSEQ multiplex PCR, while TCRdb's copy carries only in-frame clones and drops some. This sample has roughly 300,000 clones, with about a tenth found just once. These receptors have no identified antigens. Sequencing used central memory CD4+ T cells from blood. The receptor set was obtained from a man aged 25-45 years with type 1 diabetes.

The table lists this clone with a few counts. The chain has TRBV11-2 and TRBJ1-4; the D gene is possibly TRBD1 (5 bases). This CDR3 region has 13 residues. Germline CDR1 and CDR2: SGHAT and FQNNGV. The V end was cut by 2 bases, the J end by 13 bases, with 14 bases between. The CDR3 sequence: CASSLTGGDLLFF. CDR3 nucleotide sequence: TGTGCCAGCAGCTTAACCGGGGGAGATTTACTGTTTTTT.

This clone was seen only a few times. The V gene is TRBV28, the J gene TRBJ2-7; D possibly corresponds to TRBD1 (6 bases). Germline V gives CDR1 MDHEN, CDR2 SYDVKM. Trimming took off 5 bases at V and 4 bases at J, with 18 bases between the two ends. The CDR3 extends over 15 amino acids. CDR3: CASSIPGHSMYEQYF. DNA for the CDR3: TGTGCCAGCAGTATTCCGGGACACAGTATGTACGAGCAGTACTTC.

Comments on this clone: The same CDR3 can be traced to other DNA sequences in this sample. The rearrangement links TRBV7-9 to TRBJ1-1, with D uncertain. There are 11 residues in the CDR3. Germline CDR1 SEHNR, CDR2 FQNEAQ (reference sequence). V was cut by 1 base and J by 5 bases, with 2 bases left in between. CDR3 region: CASSLETEAFF. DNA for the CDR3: TGTGCCAGCAGCTTAGAAACTGAAGCTTTCTTT.

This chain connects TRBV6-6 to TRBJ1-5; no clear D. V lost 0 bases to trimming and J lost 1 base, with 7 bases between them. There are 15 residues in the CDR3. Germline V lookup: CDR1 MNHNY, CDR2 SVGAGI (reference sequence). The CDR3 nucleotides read TGTGCCAGCAGTTACTCGAGCAGCAGCAATCAGCCCCAGCATTTT. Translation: CASSYSSSSNQPQHF.

CDR3 protein: CASSDQTGVAYNEQFF. In nucleotides, the CDR3 is TGTGCCAGTAGTGATCAAACAGGGGTTGCCTACAATGAGCAGTTCTTC. The chain joins TRBV19 to TRBJ2-1; TRBD1 agrees at 7 bases. This CDR3 region has 16 residues. Germline CDR1 is LNHDA and CDR2 is SQIVND (reference sequence). V lost 5 bases and J lost 2; bases outside the gene matches: 9.

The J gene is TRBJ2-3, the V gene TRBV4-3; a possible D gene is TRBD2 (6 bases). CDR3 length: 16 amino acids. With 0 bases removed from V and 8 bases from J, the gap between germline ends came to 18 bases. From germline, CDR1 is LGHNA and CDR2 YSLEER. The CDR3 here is CASSQDTTSFVGTQYF. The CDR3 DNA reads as TGCGCCAGCAGCCAAGATACAACTAGCTTTGTTGGTACGCAGTATTTT.

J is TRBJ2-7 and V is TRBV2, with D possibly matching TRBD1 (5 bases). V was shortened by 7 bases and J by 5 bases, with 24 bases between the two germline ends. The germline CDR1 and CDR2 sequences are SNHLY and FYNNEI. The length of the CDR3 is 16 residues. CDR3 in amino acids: CASTQGSRISTHEQYF. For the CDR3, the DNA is TGTGCCAGCACCCAGGGCTCTCGAATATCTACCCACGAGCAGTACTTC.

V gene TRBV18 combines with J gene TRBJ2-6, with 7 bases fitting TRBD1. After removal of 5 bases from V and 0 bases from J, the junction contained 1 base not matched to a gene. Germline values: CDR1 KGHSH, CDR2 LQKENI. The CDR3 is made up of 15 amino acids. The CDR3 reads CASSRDSSGANVLTF. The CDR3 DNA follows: TGTGCCAGCTCAAGGGACAGCTCTGGGGCCAACGTCCTGACTTTC.

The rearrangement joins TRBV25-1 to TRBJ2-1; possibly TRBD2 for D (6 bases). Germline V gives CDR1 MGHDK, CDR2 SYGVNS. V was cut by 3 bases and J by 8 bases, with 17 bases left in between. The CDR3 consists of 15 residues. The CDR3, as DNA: TGTGCCAGCAGTGAGCCGGGAGAGTGGAGCGATGAGCAGTTCTTC. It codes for CASSEPGEWSDEQFF.

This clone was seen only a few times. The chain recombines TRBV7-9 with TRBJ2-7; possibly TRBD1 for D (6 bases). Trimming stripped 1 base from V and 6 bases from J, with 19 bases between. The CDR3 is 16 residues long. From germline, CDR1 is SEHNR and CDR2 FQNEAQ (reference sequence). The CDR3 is CASSLVAGDPTGEQYF. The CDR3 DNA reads TGTGCCAGCAGCTTAGTAGCAGGGGATCCCACGGGCGAGCAGTACTTC.

DNA of the CDR3: TGCGCCAGCAGCCCGGGAGGACAGGGGAACACAGATACGCAGTATTTT. Protein: CASSPGGQGNTDTQYF. This chain joins TRBV5-1 and TRBJ2-3; 9 nucleotides match TRBD1. The germline gives CDR1 SGHRS, CDR2 YFSETQ. With V trimmed by 4 bases and J by 2 bases, 8 bases remained unmatched. The CDR3 has 16 amino acids. The variable domain in full, completed from reference TRBV5-1 and TRBJ2-3, reads KAGVTQTPRYLIKTRGQQVTLSCSPISGHRSVSWYQQTPGQGLQFLFEYFSETQRNKGNFPGRFSGRQFSNSRSEMNVSTLELGDSALYLCASSPGGQGNTDTQYFGPGTRLTVL.

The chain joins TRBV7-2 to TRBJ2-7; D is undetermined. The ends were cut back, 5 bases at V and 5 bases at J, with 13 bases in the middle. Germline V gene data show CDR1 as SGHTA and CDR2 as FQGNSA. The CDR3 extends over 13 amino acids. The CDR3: CASSLGWGNEQYF. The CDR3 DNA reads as TGTGCCAGCAGCCTAGGGTGGGGAAACGAGCAGTACTTC.

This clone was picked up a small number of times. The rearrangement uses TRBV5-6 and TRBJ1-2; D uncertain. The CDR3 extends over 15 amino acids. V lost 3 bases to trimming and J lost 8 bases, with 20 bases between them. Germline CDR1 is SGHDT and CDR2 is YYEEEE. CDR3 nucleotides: TGTGCCAGCAGCTCCCAGGCGGTTCCGGTGGCGGGCTACACCTTC. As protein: CASSSQAVPVAGYTF. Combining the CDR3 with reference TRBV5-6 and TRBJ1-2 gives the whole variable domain DAGVTQSPTHLIKTRGQQVTLRCSPKSGHDTVSWYQQALGQGPQFIFQYYEEEERQRGNFPDRFSGHQFPNYSSELNVNALLLGDSALYLCASSSQAVPVAGYTFGSGTRLTVV.

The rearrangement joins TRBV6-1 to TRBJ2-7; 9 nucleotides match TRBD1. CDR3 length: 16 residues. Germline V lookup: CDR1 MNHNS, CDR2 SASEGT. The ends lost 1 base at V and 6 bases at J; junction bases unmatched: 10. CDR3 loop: CASSEGRVQGAGEQYF. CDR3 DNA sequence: TGTGCCAGCAGTGAAGGGAGGGTACAGGGGGCTGGCGAGCAGTACTTC.

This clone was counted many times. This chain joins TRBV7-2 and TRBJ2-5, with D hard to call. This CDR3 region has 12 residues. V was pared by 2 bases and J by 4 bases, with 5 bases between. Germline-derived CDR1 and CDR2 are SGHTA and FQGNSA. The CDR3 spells CASSLFRETQYF. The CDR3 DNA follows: TGTGCCAGCAGCTTATTTCGAGAGACCCAGTACTTC.

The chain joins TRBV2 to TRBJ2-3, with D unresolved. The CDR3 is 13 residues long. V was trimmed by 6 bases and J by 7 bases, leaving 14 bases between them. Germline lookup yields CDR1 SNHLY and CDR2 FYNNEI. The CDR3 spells CASSAEQGNTQYF. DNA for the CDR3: TGTGCCAGCAGCGCTGAACAAGGAAATACGCAGTATTTT.

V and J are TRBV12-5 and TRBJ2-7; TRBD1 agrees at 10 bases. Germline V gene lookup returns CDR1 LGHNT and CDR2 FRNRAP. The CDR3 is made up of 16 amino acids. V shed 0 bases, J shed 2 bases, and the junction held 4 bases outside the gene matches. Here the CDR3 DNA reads TGTGCTAGTGGTTTGGTACTCGGGACAGGGGCCTACGAGCAGTACTTC. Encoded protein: CASGLVLGTGAYEQYF.

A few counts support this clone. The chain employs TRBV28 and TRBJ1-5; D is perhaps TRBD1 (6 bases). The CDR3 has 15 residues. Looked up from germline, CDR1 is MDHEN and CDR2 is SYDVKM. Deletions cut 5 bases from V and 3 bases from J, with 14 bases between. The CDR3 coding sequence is TGTGCCAGCAGTGACCAGGGGATGGACAATCAGCCCCAGCATTTT. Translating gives CASSDQGMDNQPQHF.

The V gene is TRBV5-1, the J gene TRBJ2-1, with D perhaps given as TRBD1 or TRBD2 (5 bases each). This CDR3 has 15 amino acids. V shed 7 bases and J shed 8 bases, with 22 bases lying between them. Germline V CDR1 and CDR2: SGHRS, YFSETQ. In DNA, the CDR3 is TGCGCCAGCGGGCGAGGGGAACACAACGGCGATGAGCAGTTCTTC. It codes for CASGRGEHNGDEQFF.

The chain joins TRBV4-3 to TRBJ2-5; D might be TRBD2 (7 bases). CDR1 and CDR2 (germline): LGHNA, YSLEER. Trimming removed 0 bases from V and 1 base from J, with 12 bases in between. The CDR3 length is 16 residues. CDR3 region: CASSQDRGGAQETQYF. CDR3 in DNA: TGCGCCAGCAGCCAAGATAGGGGGGGGGCCCAAGAGACCCAGTACTTC.

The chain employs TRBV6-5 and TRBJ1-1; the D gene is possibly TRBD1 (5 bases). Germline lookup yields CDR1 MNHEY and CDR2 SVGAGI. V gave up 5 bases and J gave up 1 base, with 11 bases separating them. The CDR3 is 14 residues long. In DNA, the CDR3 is TGTGCCAGCAGTAGGGCAGGGACGAACACTGAAGCTTTCTTT. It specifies CASSRAGTNTEAFF.

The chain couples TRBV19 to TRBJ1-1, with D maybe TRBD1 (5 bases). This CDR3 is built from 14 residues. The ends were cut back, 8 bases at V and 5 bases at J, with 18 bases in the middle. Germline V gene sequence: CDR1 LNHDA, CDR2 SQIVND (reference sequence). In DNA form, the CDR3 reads TGTGCCAGTCTTGGGACTTTAAGAGGGACTGAAGCTTTCTTT. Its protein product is CASLGTLRGTEAFF.

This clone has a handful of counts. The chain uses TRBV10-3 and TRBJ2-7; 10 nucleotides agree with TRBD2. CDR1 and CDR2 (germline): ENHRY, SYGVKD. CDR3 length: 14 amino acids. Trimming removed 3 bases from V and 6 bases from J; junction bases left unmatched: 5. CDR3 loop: CAISEVAGGLEQYF. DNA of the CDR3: TGTGCCATCAGTGAAGTAGCGGGGGGCCTCGAGCAGTACTTC.

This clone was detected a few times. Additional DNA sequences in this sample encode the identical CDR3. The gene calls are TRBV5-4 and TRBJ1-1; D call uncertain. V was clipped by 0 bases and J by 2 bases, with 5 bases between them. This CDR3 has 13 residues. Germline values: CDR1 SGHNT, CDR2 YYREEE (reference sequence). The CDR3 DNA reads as TGTGCCAGCAGCTTGGGGAGCAACACTGAAGCTTTCTTT. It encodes CASSLGSNTEAFF.

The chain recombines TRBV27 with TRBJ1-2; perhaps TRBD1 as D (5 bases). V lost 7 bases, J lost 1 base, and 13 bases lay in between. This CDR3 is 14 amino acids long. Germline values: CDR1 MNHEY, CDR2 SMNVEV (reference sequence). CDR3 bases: TGTGCCAGCATGAGTCTTGGGGGTAACTATGGCTACACCTTC. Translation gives CASMSLGGNYGYTF.

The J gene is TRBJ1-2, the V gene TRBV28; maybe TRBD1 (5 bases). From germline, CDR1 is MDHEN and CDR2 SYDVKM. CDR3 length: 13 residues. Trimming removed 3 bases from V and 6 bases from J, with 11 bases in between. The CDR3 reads CASSFGQGHGYTF. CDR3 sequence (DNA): TGTGCCAGCAGTTTCGGGCAGGGCCATGGCTACACCTTC.

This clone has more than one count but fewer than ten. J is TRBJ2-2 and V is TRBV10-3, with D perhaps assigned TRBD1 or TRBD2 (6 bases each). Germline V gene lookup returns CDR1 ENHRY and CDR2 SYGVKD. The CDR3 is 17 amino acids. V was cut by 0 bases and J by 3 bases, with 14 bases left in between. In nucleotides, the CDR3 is TGTGCCATCAGTGAGTCTCTAGGGGGGCTCGACACCGGGGAGCTGTTTTTT. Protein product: CAISESLGGLDTGELFF.